This section outlines one TCR beta chain sequence together with its context. This sample was included in a study of control samples from healthy donors and cancer patients. This table comes from immunoSEQ multiplex PCR, and its TCRdb copy is limited to in-frame clones, with some not included. The table shows approximately 210,000 clones, with around 93% occurring only once. The CDR3 is made up of 19 amino acids. Germline loops: CDR1 SGHRS, CDR2 YFSETQ. Trimming took 0 bases from V and 1 from J; bases not matched to a gene: 4. This clonotype was obtained from a man younger than 40 in good health. Sequenced material: blood. The V and J genes are TRBV5-1 and TRBJ2-2; 15 nucleotides line up with TRBD2. CDR3 DNA sequence: TGCGCCAGCAGCTTGGACTTGGGACTAGCGGGGGGGAACACCGGGGAGCTGTTTTTT. This gives the protein CASSLDLGLAGGNTGELFF.